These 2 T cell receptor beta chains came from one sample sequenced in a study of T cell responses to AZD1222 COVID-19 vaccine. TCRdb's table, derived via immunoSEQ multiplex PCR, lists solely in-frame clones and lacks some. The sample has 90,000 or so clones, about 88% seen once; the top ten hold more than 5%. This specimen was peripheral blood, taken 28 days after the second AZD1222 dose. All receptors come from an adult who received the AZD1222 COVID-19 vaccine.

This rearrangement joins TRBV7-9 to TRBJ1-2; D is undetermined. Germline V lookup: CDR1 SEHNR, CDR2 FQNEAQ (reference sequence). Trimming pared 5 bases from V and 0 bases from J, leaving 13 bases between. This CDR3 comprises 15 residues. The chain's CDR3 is CASSLGAVANYGYTF. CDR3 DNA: TGTGCCAGCAGCCTGGGTGCCGTGGCTAACTATGGCTACACCTTC.

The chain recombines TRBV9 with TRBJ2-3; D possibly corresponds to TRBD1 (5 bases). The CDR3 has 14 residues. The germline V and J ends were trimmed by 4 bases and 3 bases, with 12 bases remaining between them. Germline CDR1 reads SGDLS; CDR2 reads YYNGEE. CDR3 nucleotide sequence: TGTGCCAGCAGCCCAGCGAAGGGGACAGATACGCAGTATTTT. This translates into CASSPAKGTDTQYF.